One and the same sample provided the 4 T cell receptor beta chains below, sequenced in a study of T cell repertoires in cytomegalovirus infection. Their target antigens are unknown. TCRdb recomputed calls from the reads with MiXCR, one row per CDR3 protein. Seen here are about 890,000 distinct CDR3 sequences, around 29% observed once, and the top ten hold over 13%. The sequencing here drew on cultured CD8+ T cells from PBMCs, taken from culture after CMV antigen stimulation. These receptors all stem from a human donor in good health (CMV status not recorded). Some clones in this sample may be carry-over from other donors' samples.

Worth noting for this clonotype: A junction end diverges from the germline sequence, so it may reflect a read error. The chain combines TRBV5-1 with TRBJ2-5, with D uncertain. The CDR3 sequence is 15 residues long. Germline lookup yields CDR1 SGHRS and CDR2 YFSETQ. The CDR3 spells CASSLILAVQETQYF. CDR3 DNA sequence: TGTGCCAGCAGCTTGATACTTGCAGTCCAAGAGACCCAGTACTTC. Combining the CDR3 with reference TRBV5-1 and TRBJ2-5 gives the whole variable domain KAGVTQTPRYLIKTRGQQVTLSCSPISGHRSVSWYQQTPGQGLQFLFEYFSETQRNKGNFPGRFSGRQFSNSRSEMNVSTLELGDSALYLCASSLILAVQETQYFGPGTRLLVL.

The rearrangement uses TRBV19 and TRBJ1-1, with D maybe TRBD1 (5 bases). V lost 5 bases to trimming and J lost 4 bases, with 17 bases between them. Germline CDR1 is LNHDA and CDR2 is SQIVND (reference sequence). The CDR3 loop spans 15 amino acids. The CDR3 coding sequence is TGTGCCAGTAGTGGCGGGCAGGGATTGAGCACTGAAGCTTTCTTT. It is translated as CASSGGQGLSTEAFF.

This clonotype has only a few counts. The chain carries TRBV15 and TRBJ2-7; 12 bases fit TRBD1. The CDR3 is 16 residues long. V shed 2 bases, J shed 6 bases, and the junction held 8 bases outside the gene matches. Germline lookup yields CDR1 LNHNV and CDR2 YYDKDF (reference sequence). The CDR3 bases are TGTGCCACCAGCAGACCCGCCGGGACAGGGGGCTTCGAGCAGTACTTC. This encodes CATSRPAGTGGFEQYF.

This clonotype was seen more than once but under ten times. V usage is TRBV7-9 and J usage is TRBJ2-5; D ambiguous. In germline, CDR1 is SEHNR, CDR2 FQNEAQ (reference sequence). This CDR3 spans 13 amino acids. V lost 3 bases to trimming and J lost 2 bases, with 7 bases between them. DNA of the CDR3: TGTGCCAGCAGCTTCGACGCTCAAGAGACCCAGTACTTC. This gives the protein CASSFDAQETQYF.